These 20 T cell receptor beta chains originate from one sample sequenced in a study of beta chain features in type 1 diabetes. Study-wide results and caveats: Shorter TCRB CDR3s, moderately but significantly so, marked every one of the four CD4+ subsets in Type 1 diabetes patients.

Antigen specificity for these receptors is unknown. Expressed TCRB transcripts were sequenced because the isolated RNA had all been reverse transcribed beforehand. Profiling relied on immunoSEQ multiplex PCR, and the TCRdb table lists in-frame clones only, not all of them. The table records hundreds of thousands of clones, roughly an eighth of them present only once. The specimen was naive CD4+ T cells from blood. All receptors come from a man younger than 45 with type 1 diabetes.

The chain is built from TRBV4-2 and TRBJ2-1; TRBD2 aligns across 7 bases. The CDR3 runs 15 residues. In germline, CDR1 is LGHNA, CDR2 YNFKEQ. The V segment lost 3 bases and the J segment 3 bases; nucleotides outside the gene matches: 5. Here the CDR3 reads CASSHHLADYNEQFF. CDR3 bases: TGTGCCAGCAGCCACCATCTAGCGGACTACAATGAGCAGTTCTTC.

This clone turned up a few times. The chain recombines TRBV4-1 with TRBJ2-3; no reliable D call. The V gene's germline CDR1 is MGHRA and CDR2 YSYEKL. The CDR3 contains 15 residues. V lost 0 bases to trimming and J lost 1 base, with 8 bases between them. CDR3 residues: CASSQDRVGTDTQYF. The CDR3 region has the DNA TGCGCCAGCAGCCAAGATCGCGTAGGCACAGATACGCAGTATTTT.

The chain couples TRBV21-1 to TRBJ2-7; the table's D call, TRBD2, was not checked against the DNA. TRBV21-1 counts as a pseudogene. The CDR3 is 14 residues long. CDR3 in amino acids: CASNPRFYSYEQYF. The DNA of the CDR3 is TGTGCCAGCAACCCTAGGTTCTACTCCTACGAGCAGTACTTC.

The chain recombines TRBV6-6 with TRBJ2-6; 7 bases are shared with TRBD1. With 6 bases clipped from V and 2 bases from J, the junction kept 4 bases outside the gene matches. The CDR3 is 15 amino acids. Germline lookup yields CDR1 MNHNY and CDR2 SVGAGI (reference sequence). As DNA, the CDR3 is TGTGCCAGCAGGCCCACAGGGGCTGGGGCCAACGTCCTGACTTTC. Its protein product is CASRPTGAGANVLTF.

In nucleotides, the CDR3 is TGTGCCAGCAGGTCTCAAGAGACCCAGTACTTC. Translation gives CASRSQETQYF. This chain joins TRBV7-2 and TRBJ2-5; the D is unclear. The CDR3 has 11 residues. Germline CDR1 reads SGHTA; CDR2 reads FQGNSA. Trimming removed 6 bases at V and 2 bases at J, with 4 bases between.

The chain carries TRBV6-1 and TRBJ2-1; TRBD2 matches 12 bases. CDR1 is MNHNS, CDR2 SASEGT, per germline. The V gene end was trimmed by 1 base and the J gene end by 0 bases; junction bases not matched to a gene: 7. This CDR3 has 19 amino acids. The CDR3 is CASSEDPTSGRPSYNEQFF. In nucleotides, the CDR3 is TGTGCCAGCAGTGAAGACCCCACTAGCGGGAGGCCCTCCTACAATGAGCAGTTCTTC.

This clone has more than one count but fewer than ten. The genes are TRBV15 and TRBJ2-7; D might be TRBD1 (6 bases). Trimming took off 1 base at V and 1 base at J, with 14 bases between the two ends. Germline V lookup: CDR1 LNHNV, CDR2 YYDKDF (reference sequence). The CDR3 consists of 16 residues. CDR3 in amino acids: CATSRVGRDRSYEQYF. The DNA for the CDR3 is TGTGCCACCAGCAGAGTCGGTCGAGACAGGTCCTACGAGCAGTACTTC.

The V call is TRBV15, the J call TRBJ2-1; 8 bases align to TRBD1. The CDR3 has 15 amino acids. V lost 1 base and J lost 9; bases outside the gene matches: 8. Germline loops: CDR1 LNHNV, CDR2 YYDKDF (reference sequence). The CDR3 DNA reads TGTGCCACCAGCAGAGGGGGGCAGGGGGCTGGTGAGCAGTTCTTC. As protein: CATSRGGQGAGEQFF.

This clone was recorded a few times. The V call is TRBV27, the J call TRBJ1-5; D is unresolved. From germline, CDR1 is MNHEY and CDR2 SMNVEV (reference sequence). Trimming shortened V by 6 bases and J by 10 bases, and 19 bases separated the two germline ends. The CDR3 is 14 residues long. The CDR3: CASSPGWPSGPQHF. Here the CDR3 DNA reads TGTGCCAGCAGCCCGGGTTGGCCTTCGGGACCCCAGCATTTT.

In this sample, this clone turned up a few times. The chain couples TRBV5-1 to TRBJ2-2; possibly TRBD1 for D (5 bases). The CDR3 totals 15 residues. The germline V gene has CDR1 SGHRS and CDR2 YFSETQ. The V and J ends lost 0 bases and 6 bases respectively, with 12 bases between them. The CDR3 coding sequence is TGCGCCAGCAGCTTGGGGCCAGGGCAGGCCGGGGAGCTGTTTTTT. Protein product: CASSLGPGQAGELFF. The full variable domain, with the rest looked up from reference TRBV5-1 and TRBJ2-2, is KAGVTQTPRYLIKTRGQQVTLSCSPISGHRSVSWYQQTPGQGLQFLFEYFSETQRNKGNFPGRFSGRQFSNSRSEMNVSTLELGDSALYLCASSLGPGQAGELFFGEGSRLTVL.

This chain links TRBV4-2 with TRBJ1-5, with D possibly TRBD1 on 5 matching bases. There are 15 residues in the CDR3. Germline assignment: CDR1 LGHNA and CDR2 YNFKEQ. Between the trimmed V and J ends, which lost 1 base and 6 bases, there was a span of 13 bases. CDR3 region: CASSQGQGTVQPQHF. CDR3 bases: TGTGCCAGCAGCCAAGGGCAGGGCACGGTTCAGCCCCAGCATTTT.

This clone turned up a few times. The chain couples TRBV28 to TRBJ1-1, with 8 bases identical to TRBD1. With V trimmed by 7 bases and J by 5 bases, 12 bases remained unmatched. Germline V CDR1 and CDR2: MDHEN, SYDVKM. The CDR3 runs to 15 residues. CDR3 bases: TGTGCCAGCACCGTGACAGGGGATGGGATGACTGAAGCTTTCTTT. Protein sequence: CASTVTGDGMTEAFF.

The V call is TRBV7-9, the J call TRBJ2-2, with D uncertain. The germline V gene encodes CDR1 SEHNR and CDR2 FQNEAQ (reference sequence). This CDR3 comprises 15 residues. V gave up 2 bases and J gave up 3 bases, with 10 bases separating them. Written as DNA, the CDR3 is TGTGCCAGCAGCTTACGTTCCCGGGACACCGGGGAGCTGTTTTTT. Its protein product is CASSLRSRDTGELFF. Complete variable domain (other parts from reference TRBV7-9 and TRBJ2-2): DTGVSQNPRHKITKRGQNVTFRCDPISEHNRLYWYRQTLGQGPEFLTYFQNEAQLEKSRLLSDRFSAERPKGSFSTLEIQRTEQGDSAMYLCASSLRSRDTGELFFGEGSRLTVL.

This clone was counted only a few times. The chain is built from TRBV14 and TRBJ1-1; possibly TRBD1 for D (5 bases). The V end lost 0 bases, the J end lost 4 bases, and 12 bases lay between the germline ends. In germline, CDR1 is SGHDN, CDR2 FVKESK. The CDR3 is made up of 15 amino acids. CDR3 in amino acids: CASSQDGLGGTEAFF. The CDR3 region has the DNA TGTGCCAGCAGCCAAGATGGATTGGGGGGCACTGAAGCTTTCTTT.

The rearrangement uses TRBV5-1 and TRBJ2-1; 10 nucleotides align to TRBD2. Germline V gene data show CDR1 as SGHRS and CDR2 as YFSETQ. Trimming cost V 3 bases and J 10 bases; bases outside gene matches: 13. The CDR3 is made up of 16 amino acids. CDR3 nucleotides: TGCGCCAGCAGCTCACAAGCTAGCGGGAGTCTGAACGAGCAGTTCTTC. This codes for CASSSQASGSLNEQFF.

This clone has only a few counts. The chain is built from TRBV7-6 and TRBJ2-2; D perhaps matches TRBD2 (6 bases). The CDR3 consists of 14 residues. Between the trimmed V and J ends, which lost 2 bases and 5 bases, there was a span of 9 bases. CDR1 and CDR2 from the germline V gene are SGHVS and FNYEAQ. The CDR3 nucleotides read TGTGCCAGCAGCTTATCGAGCGGGACCGGGGAGCTGTTTTTT. Residues: CASSLSSGTGELFF.

The chain employs TRBV15 and TRBJ2-7; perhaps TRBD2 as D (6 bases). V lost 0 bases and J 1 base, leaving 10 bases between the germline ends. Germline V gene lookup returns CDR1 LNHNV and CDR2 YYDKDF (reference sequence). The CDR3 totals 15 residues. The CDR3: CATSRDGDLSYEQYF. CDR3 in DNA: TGTGCCACCAGCAGAGATGGGGACTTATCCTACGAGCAGTACTTC.

V is TRBV19 and J is TRBJ2-5, with a weak D call TRBD2 (6 bases). V was clipped by 4 bases and J by 12 bases, with 18 bases between them. The germline CDR1 and CDR2 sequences are LNHDA and SQIVND (reference sequence). This CDR3 region has 13 residues. CDR3 sequence reads: CASSRVPRQREYF. CDR3 in DNA: TGTGCCAGTAGTAGAGTTCCGAGGCAGCGGGAGTACTTC. Full variable domain (outside the CDR3, taken from reference TRBV19 and TRBJ2-5): DGGITQSPKYLFRKEGQNVTLSCEQNLNHDAMYWYRQDPGQGLRLIYYSQIVNDFQKGDIAEGYSVSREKKESFPLTVTSAQKNPTAFYLCASSRVPRQREYFGPGTRLLVL.

This clone was seen a few times. The rearrangement uses TRBV9 and TRBJ2-2, with a tentative D call TRBD2 (6 bases). V lost 0 bases to trimming and J lost 3 bases, with 12 bases between them. The CDR3 sequence is 16 residues long. CDR1 and CDR2 from the germline V gene are SGDLS and YYNGEE. In nucleotides, the CDR3 is TGTGCCAGCAGCGTAGACGGGGGAGTAGACACCGGGGAGCTGTTTTTT. Its translation: CASSVDGGVDTGELFF. Looking up the rest from reference TRBV9 and TRBJ2-2 gives the full variable domain: DSGVTQTPKHLITATGQRVTLRCSPRSGDLSVYWYQQSLDQGLQFLIQYYNGEERAKGNILERFSAQQFPDLHSELNLSSLELGDSALYFCASSVDGGVDTGELFFGEGSRLTVL.

This chain joins TRBV27 and TRBJ1-2; 9 positions agree with TRBD1. This CDR3 spans 13 amino acids. The germline CDR1 and CDR2 sequences are MNHEY and SMNVEV (reference sequence). Trimming at V came to 6 bases and at J to 4 bases, leaving 3 bases not matched to a gene. The CDR3 reads CASRPGQGYGYTF. The CDR3 DNA follows: TGTGCCAGCAGACCGGGACAGGGCTATGGCTACACCTTC.